This T cell receptor (beta chain) emerged from a study of cytomegalovirus exposure and HLA in healthy donors. PCR involved 60 Vbeta and 13 Jbeta primers. Sequenced by immunoSEQ multiplex PCR; TCRdb stores in-frame clones only, minus some. The top ten clones hold 2.5% to 3% of a sample with roughly 200,000 clones, about four fifths of them seen once. The germline V gene encodes CDR1 SGHNT and CDR2 YENEEA. Trimming removed 5 bases from V and 3 bases from J; junction bases left unmatched: 6. The length of the CDR3 is 17 residues. This receptor was identified in a female donor in good health and CMV-seronegative. V and J are TRBV11-3 and TRBJ2-3; TRBD2 matches at 15 bases. Sample: PBMCs. In nucleotides, the CDR3 is TGTGCCAGCAGCCCAGGGGGACTAGCGGGGGGAACAGATACGCAGTATTTT. This codes for CASSPGGLAGGTDTQYF.